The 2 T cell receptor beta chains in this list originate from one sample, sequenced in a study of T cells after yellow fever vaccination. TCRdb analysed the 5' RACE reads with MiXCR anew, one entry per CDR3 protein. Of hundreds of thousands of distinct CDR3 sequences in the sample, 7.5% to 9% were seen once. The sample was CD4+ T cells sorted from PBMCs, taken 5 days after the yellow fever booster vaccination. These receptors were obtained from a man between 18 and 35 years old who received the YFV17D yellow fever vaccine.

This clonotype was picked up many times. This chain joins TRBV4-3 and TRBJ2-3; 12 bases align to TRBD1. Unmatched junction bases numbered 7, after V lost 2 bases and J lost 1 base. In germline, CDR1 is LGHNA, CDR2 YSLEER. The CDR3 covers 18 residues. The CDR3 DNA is TGCGCCAGCAGCCAACCTGCGGGACAGGGGGCAGGCACAGATACGCAGTATTTT. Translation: CASSQPAGQGAGTDTQYF.

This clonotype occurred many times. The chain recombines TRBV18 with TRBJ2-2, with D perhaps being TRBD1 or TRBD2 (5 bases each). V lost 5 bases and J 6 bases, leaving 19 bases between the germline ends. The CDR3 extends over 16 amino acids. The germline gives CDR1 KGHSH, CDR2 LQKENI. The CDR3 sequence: CASSTSGTLAPGELFF. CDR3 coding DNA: TGTGCCAGCTCAACCTCCGGGACCCTAGCCCCCGGGGAGCTGTTTTTT. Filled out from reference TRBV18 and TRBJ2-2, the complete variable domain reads NAGVMQNPRHLVRRRGQEARLRCSPMKGHSHVYWYRQLPEEGLKFMVYLQKENIIDESGMPKERFSAEFPKEGPSILRIQQVVRGDSAAYFCASSTSGTLAPGELFFGEGSRLTVL.